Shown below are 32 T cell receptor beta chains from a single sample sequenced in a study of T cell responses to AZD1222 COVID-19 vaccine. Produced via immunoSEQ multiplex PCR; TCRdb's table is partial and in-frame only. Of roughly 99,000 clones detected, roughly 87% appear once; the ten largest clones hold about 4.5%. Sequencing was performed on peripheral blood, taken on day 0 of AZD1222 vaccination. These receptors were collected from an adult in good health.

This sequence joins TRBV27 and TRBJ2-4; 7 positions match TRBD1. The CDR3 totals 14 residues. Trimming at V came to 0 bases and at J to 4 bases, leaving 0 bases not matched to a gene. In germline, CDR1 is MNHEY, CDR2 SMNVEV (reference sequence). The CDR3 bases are TGTGCCAGCAGTTTATCGACAGGGAAAAACATTCAGTACTTC. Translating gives CASSLSTGKNIQYF.

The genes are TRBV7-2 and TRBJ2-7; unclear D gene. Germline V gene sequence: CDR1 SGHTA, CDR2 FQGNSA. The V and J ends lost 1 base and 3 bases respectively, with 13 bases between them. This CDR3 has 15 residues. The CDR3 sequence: CASSLGAGYLYEQYF. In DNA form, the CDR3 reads TGTGCCAGCAGCTTAGGAGCTGGGTACCTCTACGAGCAGTACTTC. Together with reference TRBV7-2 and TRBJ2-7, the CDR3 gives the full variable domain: GAGVSQSPSNKVTEKGKDVELRCDPISGHTALYWYRQSLGQGLEFLIYFQGNSAPDKSGLPSDRFSAERTGGSVSTLTIQRTQQEDSAVYLCASSLGAGYLYEQYFGPGTRLTVT.

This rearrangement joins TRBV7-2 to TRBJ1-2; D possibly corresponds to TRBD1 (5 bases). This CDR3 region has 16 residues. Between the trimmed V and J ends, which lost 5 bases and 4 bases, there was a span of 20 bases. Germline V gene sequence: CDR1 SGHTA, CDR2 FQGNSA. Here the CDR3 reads CASSTYLEGTPYGYTF. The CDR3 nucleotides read TGTGCCAGCAGCACCTATTTGGAGGGGACTCCCTATGGCTACACCTTC.

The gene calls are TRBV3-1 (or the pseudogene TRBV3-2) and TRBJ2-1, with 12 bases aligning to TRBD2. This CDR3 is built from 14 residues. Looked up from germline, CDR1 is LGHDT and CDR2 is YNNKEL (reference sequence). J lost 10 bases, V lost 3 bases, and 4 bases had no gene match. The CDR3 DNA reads TGTGCCAGCAGCCAGACTAGCGGGAGCGGGGAGCAGTTCTTC. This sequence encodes CASSQTSGSGEQFF.

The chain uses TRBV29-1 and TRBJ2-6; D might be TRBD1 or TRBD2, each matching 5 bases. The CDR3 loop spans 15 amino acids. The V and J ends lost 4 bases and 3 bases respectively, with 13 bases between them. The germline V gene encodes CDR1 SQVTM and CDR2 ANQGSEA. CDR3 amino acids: CSVGQPGGGANVLTF. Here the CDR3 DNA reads TGCAGCGTTGGACAGCCTGGGGGTGGGGCCAACGTCCTGACTTTC.

The CDR3 loop reads CASSQLARGSGNTIYF. CDR3 nucleotides: TGCGCCAGCAGCCAATTGGCGAGGGGCTCTGGAAACACCATATATTTT. The chain has TRBV4-1 and TRBJ1-3, with D perhaps TRBD1 (5 bases). The CDR3 has 16 amino acids. Trimming removed 2 bases from V and 0 bases from J, with 11 bases in between. In germline, CDR1 is MGHRA, CDR2 YSYEKL.

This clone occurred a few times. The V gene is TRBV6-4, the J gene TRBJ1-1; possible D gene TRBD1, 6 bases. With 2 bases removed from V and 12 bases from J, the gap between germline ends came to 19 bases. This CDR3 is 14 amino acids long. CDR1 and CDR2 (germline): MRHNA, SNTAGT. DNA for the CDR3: TGTGCCAGCAGTGACAGGGAGGGGGGGAGCGCAACTTTCTTT. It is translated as CASSDREGGSATFF.

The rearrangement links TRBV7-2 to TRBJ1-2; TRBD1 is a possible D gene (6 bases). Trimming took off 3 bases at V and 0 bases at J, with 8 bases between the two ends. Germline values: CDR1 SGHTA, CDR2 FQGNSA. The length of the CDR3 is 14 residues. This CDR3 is CASSFDRSNYGYTF. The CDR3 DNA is TGTGCCAGCAGCTTCGACAGGTCTAACTATGGCTACACCTTC.

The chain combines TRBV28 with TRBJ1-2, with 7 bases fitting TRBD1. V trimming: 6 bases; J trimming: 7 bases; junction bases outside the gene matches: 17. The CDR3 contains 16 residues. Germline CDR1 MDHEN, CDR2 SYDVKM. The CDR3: CASSFLDRAGGGGYTF. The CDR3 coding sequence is TGTGCCAGCAGCTTCCTCGACAGGGCCGGGGGAGGTGGCTACACCTTC.

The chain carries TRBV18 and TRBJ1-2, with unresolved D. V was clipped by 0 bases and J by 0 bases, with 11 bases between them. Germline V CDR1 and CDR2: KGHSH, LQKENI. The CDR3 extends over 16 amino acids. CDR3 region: CASSPPSARANYGYTF. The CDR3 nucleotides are TGTGCCAGCTCACCACCGTCGGCCAGAGCTAACTATGGCTACACCTTC.

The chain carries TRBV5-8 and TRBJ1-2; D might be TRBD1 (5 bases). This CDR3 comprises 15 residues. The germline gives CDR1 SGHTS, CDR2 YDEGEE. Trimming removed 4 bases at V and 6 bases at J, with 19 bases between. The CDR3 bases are TGTGCCAGCAGCGTAATAAGGGGCCAGGACAATGGCTACACCTTC. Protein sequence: CASSVIRGQDNGYTF.

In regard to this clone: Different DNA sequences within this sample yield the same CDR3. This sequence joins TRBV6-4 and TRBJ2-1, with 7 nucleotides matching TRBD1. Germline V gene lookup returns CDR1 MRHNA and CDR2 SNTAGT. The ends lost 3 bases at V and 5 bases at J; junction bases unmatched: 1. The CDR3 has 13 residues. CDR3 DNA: TGTGCCAGCAGTGAGACAGGGAACAATGAGCAGTTCTTC. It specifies CASSETGNNEQFF.

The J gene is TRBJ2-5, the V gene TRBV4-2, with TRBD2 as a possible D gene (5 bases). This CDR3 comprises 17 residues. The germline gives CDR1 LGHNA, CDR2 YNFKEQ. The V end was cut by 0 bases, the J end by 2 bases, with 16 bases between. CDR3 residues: CASSQDPTTTLQETQYF. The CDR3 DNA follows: TGTGCCAGCAGCCAAGATCCTACGACTACTTTACAAGAGACCCAGTACTTC.

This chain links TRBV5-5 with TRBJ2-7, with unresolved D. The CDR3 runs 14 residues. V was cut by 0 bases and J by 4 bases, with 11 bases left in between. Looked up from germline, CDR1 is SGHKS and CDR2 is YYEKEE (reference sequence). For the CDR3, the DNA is TGTGCCAGCAGCTTGGCGTCTCAGCCATACGAGCAGTACTTC. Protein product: CASSLASQPYEQYF.

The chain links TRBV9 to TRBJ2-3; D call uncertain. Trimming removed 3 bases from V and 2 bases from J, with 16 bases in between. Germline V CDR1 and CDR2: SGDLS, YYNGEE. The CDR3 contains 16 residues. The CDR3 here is CASSDVRLGYTDTQYF. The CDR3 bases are TGTGCCAGCAGCGATGTGAGGCTCGGATACACAGATACGCAGTATTTT.

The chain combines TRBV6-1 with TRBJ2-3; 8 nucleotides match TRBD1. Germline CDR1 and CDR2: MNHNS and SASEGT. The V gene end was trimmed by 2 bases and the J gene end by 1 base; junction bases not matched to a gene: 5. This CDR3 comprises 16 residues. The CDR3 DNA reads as TGTGCCAGCAGTGAAAGCGGCAGGGGGCGCACAGATACGCAGTATTTT. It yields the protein CASSESGRGRTDTQYF.

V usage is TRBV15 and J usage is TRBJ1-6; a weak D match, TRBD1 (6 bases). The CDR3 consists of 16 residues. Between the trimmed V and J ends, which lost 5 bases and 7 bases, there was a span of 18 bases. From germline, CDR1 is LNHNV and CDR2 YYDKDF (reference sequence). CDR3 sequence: CATSFDPGHGNSPLHF. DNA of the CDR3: TGTGCCACCAGCTTCGACCCGGGACACGGGAATTCACCCCTCCACTTT.

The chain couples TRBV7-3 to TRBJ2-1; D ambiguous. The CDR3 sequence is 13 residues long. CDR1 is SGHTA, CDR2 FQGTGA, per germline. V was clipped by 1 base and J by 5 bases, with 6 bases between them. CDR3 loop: CASSLSLNNEQFF. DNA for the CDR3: TGTGCCAGCAGCTTAAGTCTAAACAATGAGCAGTTCTTC.

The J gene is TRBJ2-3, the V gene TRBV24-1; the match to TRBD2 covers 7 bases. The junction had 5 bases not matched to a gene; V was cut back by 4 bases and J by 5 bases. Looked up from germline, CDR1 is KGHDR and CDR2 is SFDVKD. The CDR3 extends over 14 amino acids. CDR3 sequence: CATSEAGALDTQYF. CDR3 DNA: TGTGCCACCAGTGAGGCGGGAGCTCTAGATACGCAGTATTTT.

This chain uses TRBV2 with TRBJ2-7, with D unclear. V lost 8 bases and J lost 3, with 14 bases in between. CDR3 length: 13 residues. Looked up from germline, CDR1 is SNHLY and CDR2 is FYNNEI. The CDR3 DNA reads TGTGCCAGCCGCCTTTACGGCCACTACGAGCAGTACTTC. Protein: CASRLYGHYEQYF.

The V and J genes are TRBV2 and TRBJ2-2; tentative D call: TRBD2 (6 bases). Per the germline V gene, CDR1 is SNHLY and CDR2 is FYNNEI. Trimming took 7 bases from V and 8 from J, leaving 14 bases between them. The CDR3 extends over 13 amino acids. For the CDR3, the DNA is TGTGCCAGCATCTTGGGACTTGCGGGGGAGCTGTTTTTT. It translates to CASILGLAGELFF.

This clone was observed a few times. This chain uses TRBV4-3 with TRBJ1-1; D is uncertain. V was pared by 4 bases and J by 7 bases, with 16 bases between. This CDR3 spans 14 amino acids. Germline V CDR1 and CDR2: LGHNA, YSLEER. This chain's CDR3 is CASSRQGEMGEAFF. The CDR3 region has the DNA TGCGCCAGCAGCCGCCAAGGAGAGATGGGTGAAGCTTTCTTT.

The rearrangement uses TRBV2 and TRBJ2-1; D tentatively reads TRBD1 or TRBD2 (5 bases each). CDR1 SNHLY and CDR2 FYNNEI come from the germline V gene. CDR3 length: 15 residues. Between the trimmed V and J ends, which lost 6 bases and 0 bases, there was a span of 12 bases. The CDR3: CASRDGDGSYNEQFF. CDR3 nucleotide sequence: TGTGCCAGCAGGGACGGGGACGGCTCCTACAATGAGCAGTTCTTC.

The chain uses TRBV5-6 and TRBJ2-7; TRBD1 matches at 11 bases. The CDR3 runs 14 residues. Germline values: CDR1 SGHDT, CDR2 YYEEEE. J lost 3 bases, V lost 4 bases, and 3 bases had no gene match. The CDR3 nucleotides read TGTGCCAGCAGCGCCGGGACAGGGGGCTACGAGCAGTACTTC. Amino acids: CASSAGTGGYEQYF.

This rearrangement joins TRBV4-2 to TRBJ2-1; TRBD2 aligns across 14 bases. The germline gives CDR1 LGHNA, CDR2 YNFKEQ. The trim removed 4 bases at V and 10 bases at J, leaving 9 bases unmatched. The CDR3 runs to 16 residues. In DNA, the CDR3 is TGTGCCAGCAGCCCCCCGGGACTAGCGGGAGTTGGCGAGCAGTTCTTC. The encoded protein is CASSPPGLAGVGEQFF.

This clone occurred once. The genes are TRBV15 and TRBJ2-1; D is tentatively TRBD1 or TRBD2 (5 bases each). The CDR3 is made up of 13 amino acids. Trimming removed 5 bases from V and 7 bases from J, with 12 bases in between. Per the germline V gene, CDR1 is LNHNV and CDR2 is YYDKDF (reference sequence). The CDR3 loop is CATSVRGANEQFF. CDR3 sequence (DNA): TGTGCCACCAGCGTGCGAGGGGCAAATGAGCAGTTCTTC.

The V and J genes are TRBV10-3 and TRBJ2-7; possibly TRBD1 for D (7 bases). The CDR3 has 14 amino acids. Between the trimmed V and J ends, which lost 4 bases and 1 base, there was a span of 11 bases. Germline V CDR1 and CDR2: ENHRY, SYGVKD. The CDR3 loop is CAISGGDRSYEQYF. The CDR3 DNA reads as TGTGCCATCAGTGGGGGGGACAGATCCTACGAGCAGTACTTC.

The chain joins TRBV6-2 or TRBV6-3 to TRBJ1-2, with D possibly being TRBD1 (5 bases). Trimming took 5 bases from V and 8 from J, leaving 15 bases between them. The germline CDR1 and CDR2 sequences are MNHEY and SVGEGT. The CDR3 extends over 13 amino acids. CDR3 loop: CASSEPGRYGYTF. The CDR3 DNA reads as TGTGCCAGCAGTGAGCCGGGACGGTACGGCTACACCTTC.

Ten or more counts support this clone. The CDR3 is CASSPDRTGWENQPQHF. CDR3 nucleotide sequence: TGTGCCAGCAGCCCCGATCGGACAGGGTGGGAGAATCAGCCCCAGCATTTT. V usage is TRBV7-2 and J usage is TRBJ1-5; 8 bases agree with TRBD1. The CDR3 is 17 residues long. V lost 5 bases, J lost 4 bases, and 13 bases stayed unmatched. Per germline, CDR1 SGHTA and CDR2 FQGNSA.

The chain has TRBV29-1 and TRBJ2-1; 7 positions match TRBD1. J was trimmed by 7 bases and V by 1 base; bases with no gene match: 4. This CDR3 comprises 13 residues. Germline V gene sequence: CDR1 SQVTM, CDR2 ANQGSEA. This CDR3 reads CSVEARGLNEQFF. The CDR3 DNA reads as TGCAGCGTTGAAGCGAGGGGGCTGAATGAGCAGTTCTTC.

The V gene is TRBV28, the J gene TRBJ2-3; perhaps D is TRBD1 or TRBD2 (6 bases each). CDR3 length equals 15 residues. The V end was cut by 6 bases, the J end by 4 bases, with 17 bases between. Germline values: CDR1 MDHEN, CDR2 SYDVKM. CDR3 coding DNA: TGTGCCAGCAGCCCTGGAGGGGGTGGAGCAGATACGCAGTATTTT. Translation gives CASSPGGGGADTQYF.

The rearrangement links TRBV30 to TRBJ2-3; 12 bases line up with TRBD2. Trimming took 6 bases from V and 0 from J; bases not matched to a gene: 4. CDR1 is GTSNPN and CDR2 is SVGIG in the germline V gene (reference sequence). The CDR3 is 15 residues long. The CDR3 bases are TGTGCCTGCACACTAGCGGGGGGCAGCACAGATACGCAGTATTTT. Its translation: CACTLAGGSTDTQYF. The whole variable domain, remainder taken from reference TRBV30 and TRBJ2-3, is SQTIHQWPATLVQPVGSPLSLECTVEGTSNPNLYWYRQAAGRGLQLLFYSVGIGQISSEVPQNLSASRPQDRQFILSSKKLLLSDSGFYLCACTLAGGSTDTQYFGPGTRLTVL.